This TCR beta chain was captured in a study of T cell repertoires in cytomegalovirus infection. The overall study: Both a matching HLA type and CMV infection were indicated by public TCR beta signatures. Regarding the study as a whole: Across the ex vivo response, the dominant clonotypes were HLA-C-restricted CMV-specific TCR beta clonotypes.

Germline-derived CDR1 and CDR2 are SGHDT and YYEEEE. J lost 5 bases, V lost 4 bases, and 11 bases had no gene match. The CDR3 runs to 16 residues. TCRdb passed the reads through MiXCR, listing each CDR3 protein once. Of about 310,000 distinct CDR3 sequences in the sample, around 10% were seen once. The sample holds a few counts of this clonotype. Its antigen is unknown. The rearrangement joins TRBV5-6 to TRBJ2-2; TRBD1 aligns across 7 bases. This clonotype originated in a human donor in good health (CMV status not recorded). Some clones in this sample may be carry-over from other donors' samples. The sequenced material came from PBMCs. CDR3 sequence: CASSRQGMFETGELFF. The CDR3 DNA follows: TGTGCCAGCAGCCGACAGGGAATGTTCGAAACCGGGGAGCTGTTTTTT.